The text below deals with one T cell receptor beta chain. Its cognate antigen has yet to be identified. Per-nucleotide qualities are absent, and no much larger clonotype sits a single base away. This specimen comes from a study of shared clonotypes between healthy human individuals (dated by TCRdb to the early 2020s). Concerning the study at large: The cohort included three men and a couple of women between 18 and 49 years of age. Per donor, leukapheresis produced somewhere between about 0.94 and 9.5 billion PBMCs. Libraries were prepared and TCR repertoires were sequenced by different laboratories using diverse techniques, in order to increase sequencing depth and limit assay-specific biases. To estimate repertoire size and how much clonotype sharing occurs between individuals, the study deeply sequenced the blood TCR repertoires of five or six healthy adults. For each donor, three plates each were used for CD4 naive and CD4 memory, two plates were used for CD8 naive, and one plate was used for CD8 memory. The full study reports these points: Rarefaction of sorted-subset datasets indicated incomplete sequencing despite the large sequencing depth. Sampling was restricted to blood, and TCR repertoires in tissues likely differ from the TCR repertoires found in blood. Because the study included only a small number of donors, the genetic and exposure-history diversity represented was limited. Clonotypes shared by all four sorted-subset donors showed higher generation probabilities than non-shared clonotypes. Pairwise subsampling led to the expectation that sequencing depth would affect the degree of clonotype sharing among donors. Across four donors, around 5% of naive CD4, roughly 3.4% of naive CD8, 2.3% of memory CD4, and roughly 0.41% of memory CD8 clonotypes were shared. Naive subsets generally had larger estimated clonotype richness than memory subsets.

Using the deep immunoSEQ assay, TCR CDR3 regions were amplified from genomic DNA by multiplex PCR. Extracted genomic DNA from each cell subset was distributed evenly across all wells of several immunoSEQ 96-well plates, and each plate was treated as a replicate. For sorted subsets, each replicate PCR was loaded with 200 ng genomic DNA, equivalent to about 33,000 T cell genomes. The purified libraries were quantified using a Qubit 3.0 fluorometer, sized with a Bioanalyzer 2100, and then quantified again using the KAPA Library Quantification kit. Every immunoSEQ 96-well plate was sequenced on a separate single-read 150-cycle Illumina NextSeq 550 flow cell. The study's own analysis went as follows. Because only junctional sequences without quality scores were contained in the immunoSEQ output, filtering matching that applied to full-length reads could not be performed. Sequences were annotated with PyIR, a Python wrapper for IgBLAST v1.9, and V/J genes and CDR3 were assigned using IMGT germline references. Reads with weak V/J assignments (E-value above 1e-6), missing CDR3, stop codons, out-of-frame junctions, or ambiguous translated residues were removed. V3J clonotypes were defined as sequences sharing the same inferred V gene, J gene, and CDR3 amino acid sequence. The percentage overlap between two repertoires was calculated by dividing the number of shared unique clonotypes by the size of the smaller repertoire. Repertoire richness was assessed with RTK rarefaction, the Chao1 estimator, and Recon v2.1 estimates of unobserved clonotypes. OLGA was used to compute generation probabilities for all TCRbeta clonotypes that the gDNA method yielded from a few donors. The immuneACCESS repertoire file appears here via TCRdb, limited to in-frame rearrangements. These files lack a portion of the clones; in checked studies, under half of the deficit traces to unresolved V genes, and the cause of the others is not known. V, J and clone size reflect that table, while D and trimming were determined from the DNA. This sample gives about 590,000 clones in total; less than 97% of them show up just once. The ten largest clones add up to 0.095% to 0.12% of the sample.

CD8 naive samples consisted of CD45RO-negative cells that were positively selected for CCR7, yielding a CD45RA+CCR7+ population without TemRA cells. The donors were healthy, HIV-negative adults who had no recently reported acute infections or vaccinations. Only Caucasian adults living in Nashville, Tennessee, USA were represented among the donors. After blood collection by leukapheresis, PBMCs were isolated using Ficoll-Histopaque density gradient centrifugation and then cryopreserved in the vapor phase of liquid nitrogen. Analytical flow cytometry was used to check the purity and quantity of every magnetically sorted T cell population. Genomic DNA was isolated from each sorted fraction and quantified by UV absorbance on a Nanodrop 2000c. This TCR was recovered from a woman under 40 in good health. Input material: naive CD8+ T cells sorted from blood. The meaning of the sample's cell subset or site label: CD45RA+CCR7+.

The DNA is TGTGCCAGCAGCTTGTCGGATTACGAGCAGTACTTC. Translated, it gives CASSLSDYEQYF. The V gene is TRBV5-5 and the J gene is TRBJ2-7; no D gene is confidently identified. Trimming at the junction amounts to 1 base on V and 4 bases on J, and the germline ends lie 6 bases apart. Taken from cysteine to phenylalanine, the CDR3 has 12 residues. Only the CDR3 DNA stays, 36 bases, in frame from base 1. CDR1 and CDR2 are read off the germline V gene (reference sequence) as SGHKS and YYEKEE.